This T cell receptor (beta chain) was captured by sequencing in a study of blood T cell repertoires in COVID-19. Whole-study context: In each case, the material was cDNA or gDNA derived from T cells, B-cell-depleted T cells, or PBMCs.

In the original workflow: Reference gene primer amplification gave estimated nucleated cell counts. The assay was immunoSEQ multiplex PCR, and TCRdb's table has in-frame clones only and misses some. That table gives V, J and clone size, and the DNA gave D and trimming. The repertoire includes some 130,000 clones, 80% to 90% of them detected once, and about 4.4% sits in the top ten. This clone showed up just once. Trimming removed 6 bases from V and 2 bases from J, with 18 bases in between. Germline V lookup: CDR1 MDHEN, CDR2 SYDVKM. CDR3 length: 16 residues. This receptor was taken from a man aged 45-65 years who had recovered from COVID-19. What was sequenced was PBMCs or T cells enriched from blood (not recorded which). The chain uses TRBV28 and TRBJ2-3, with D tentatively TRBD1 (6 bases). The chain's CDR3 is CASRRAGAASTDTQYF. CDR3 sequence (DNA): TGTGCCAGCAGGAGAGCAGGGGCGGCATCCACAGATACGCAGTATTTT.